There are a few counts of the clone carrying this T cell receptor beta chain. The data were taken from a study of T cell repertoires in cytomegalovirus infection. The CDR3 totals 14 residues. V lost 6 bases and J 0 bases, leaving 13 bases between the germline ends. Germline V lookup: CDR1 SQVTM, CDR2 ANQGSEA. TCRdb reanalysed the reads using MiXCR and keeps one entry per CDR3 protein. The table has around 240,000 distinct CDR3 sequences, approximately 22% seen once; the top ten hold about 20%. The sequence came from a human donor in good health (CMV status not recorded). Some clones in this sample may be carry-over from other donors' samples. The chain has TRBV29-1 and TRBJ2-3; D ambiguous. The sample comprised CD8+ T cells from PBMCs. CDR3 protein: CSVETGQSTDTQYF. The CDR3 bases are TGCAGCGTCGAGACGGGCCAAAGCACAGATACGCAGTATTTT.